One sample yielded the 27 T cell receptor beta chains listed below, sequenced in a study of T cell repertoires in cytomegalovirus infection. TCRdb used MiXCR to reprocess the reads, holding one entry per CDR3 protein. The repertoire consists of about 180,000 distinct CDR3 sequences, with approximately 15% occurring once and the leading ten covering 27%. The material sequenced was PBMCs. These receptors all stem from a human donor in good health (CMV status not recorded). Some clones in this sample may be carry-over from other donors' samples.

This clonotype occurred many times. The CDR3 nucleotides read TGTGCCAGCAGCTTAACGCGGGGCCTGAACACTGAAGCTTTCTTT. Protein sequence: CASSLTRGLNTEAFF. The chain combines TRBV7-6 with TRBJ1-1, with D possibly TRBD1 on 5 matching bases. The CDR3 sequence is 15 residues long. Germline CDR1 and CDR2: SGHVS and FNYEAQ. The germline V and J ends were trimmed by 2 bases and 0 bases, with 10 bases remaining between them.

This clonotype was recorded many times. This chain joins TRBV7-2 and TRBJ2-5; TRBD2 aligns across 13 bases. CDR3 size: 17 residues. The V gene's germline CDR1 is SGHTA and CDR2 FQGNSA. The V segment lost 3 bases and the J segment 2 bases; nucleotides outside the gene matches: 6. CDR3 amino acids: CASSFGTSGMWQETQYF. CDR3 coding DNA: TGTGCCAGCAGCTTCGGGACTAGCGGGATGTGGCAAGAGACCCAGTACTTC.

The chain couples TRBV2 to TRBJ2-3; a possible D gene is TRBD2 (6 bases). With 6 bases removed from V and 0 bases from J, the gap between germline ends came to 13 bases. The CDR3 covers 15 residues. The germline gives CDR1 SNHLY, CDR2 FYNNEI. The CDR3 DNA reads TGTGCCAGCAGCGCGGGATCCCATAGCACAGATACGCAGTATTTT. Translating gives CASSAGSHSTDTQYF.

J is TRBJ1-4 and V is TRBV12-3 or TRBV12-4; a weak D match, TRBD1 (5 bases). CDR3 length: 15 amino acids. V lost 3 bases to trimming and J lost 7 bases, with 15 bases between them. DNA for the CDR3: TGTGCCAGCAGTTTTCCGAGGGGCGGGAGTGAAAAACTGTTTTTT. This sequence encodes CASSFPRGGSEKLFF.

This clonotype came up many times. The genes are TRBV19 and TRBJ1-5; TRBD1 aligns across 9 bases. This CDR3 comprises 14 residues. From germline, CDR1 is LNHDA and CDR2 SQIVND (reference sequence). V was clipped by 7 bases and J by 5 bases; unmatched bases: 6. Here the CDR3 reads CASTPGQGYQPQHF. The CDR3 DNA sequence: TGTGCCAGTACCCCGGGACAGGGCTATCAGCCCCAGCATTTT.

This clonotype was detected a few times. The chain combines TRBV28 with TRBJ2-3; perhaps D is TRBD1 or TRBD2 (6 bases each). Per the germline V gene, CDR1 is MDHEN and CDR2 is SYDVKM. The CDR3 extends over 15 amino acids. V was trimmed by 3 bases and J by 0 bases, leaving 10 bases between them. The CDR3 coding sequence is TGTGCCAGCAGTTTGGGGGGCCTTAGCACAGATACGCAGTATTTT. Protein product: CASSLGGLSTDTQYF.

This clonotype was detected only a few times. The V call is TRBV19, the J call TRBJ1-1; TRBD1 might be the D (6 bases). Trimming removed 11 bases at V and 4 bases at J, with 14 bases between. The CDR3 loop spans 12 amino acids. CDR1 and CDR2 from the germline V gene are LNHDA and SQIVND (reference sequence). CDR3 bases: TGTGCCTGTAAGGGGGTAGGCACTGAAGCTTTCTTT. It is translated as CACKGVGTEAFF. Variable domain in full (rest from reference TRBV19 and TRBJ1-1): DGGITQSPKYLFRKEGQNVTLSCEQNLNHDAMYWYRQDPGQGLRLIYYSQIVNDFQKGDIAEGYSVSREKKESFPLTVTSAQKNPTAFYLCACKGVGTEAFFGQGTRLTVV.

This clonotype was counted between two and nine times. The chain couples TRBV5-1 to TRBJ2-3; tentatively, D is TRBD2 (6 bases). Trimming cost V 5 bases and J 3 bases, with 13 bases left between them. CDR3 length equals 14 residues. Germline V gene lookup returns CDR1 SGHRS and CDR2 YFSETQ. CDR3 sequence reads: CASSQEGVTDTQYF. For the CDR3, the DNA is TGCGCCAGCAGTCAGGAGGGAGTAACAGATACGCAGTATTTT.

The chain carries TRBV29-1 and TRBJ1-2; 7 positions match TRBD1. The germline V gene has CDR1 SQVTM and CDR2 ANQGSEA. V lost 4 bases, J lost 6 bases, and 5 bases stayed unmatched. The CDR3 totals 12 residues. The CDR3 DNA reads TGCAGCGTTGCCGACAGGGAGCATGGCTACACCTTC. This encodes CSVADREHGYTF. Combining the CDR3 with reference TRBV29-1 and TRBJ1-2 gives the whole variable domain SAVISQKPSRDICQRGTSLTIQCQVDSQVTMMFWYRQQPGQSLTLIATANQGSEATYESGFVIDKFPISRPNLTFSTLTVSNMSPEDSSIYLCSVADREHGYTFGSGTRLTVV.

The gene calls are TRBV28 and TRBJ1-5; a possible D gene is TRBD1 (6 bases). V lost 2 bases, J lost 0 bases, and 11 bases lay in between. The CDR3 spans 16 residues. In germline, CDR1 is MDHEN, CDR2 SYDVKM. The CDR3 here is CASSLGQRRSNQPQHF. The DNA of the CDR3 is TGTGCCAGCAGTTTAGGACAGCGCCGTAGCAATCAGCCCCAGCATTTT.

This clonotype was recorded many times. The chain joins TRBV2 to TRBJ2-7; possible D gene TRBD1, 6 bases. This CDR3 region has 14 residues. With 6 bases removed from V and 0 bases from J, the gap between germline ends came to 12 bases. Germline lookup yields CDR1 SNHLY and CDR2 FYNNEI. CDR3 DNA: TGTGCCAGCAGAGTCAGGGGAAGCTCCTACGAGCAGTACTTC. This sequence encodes CASRVRGSSYEQYF.

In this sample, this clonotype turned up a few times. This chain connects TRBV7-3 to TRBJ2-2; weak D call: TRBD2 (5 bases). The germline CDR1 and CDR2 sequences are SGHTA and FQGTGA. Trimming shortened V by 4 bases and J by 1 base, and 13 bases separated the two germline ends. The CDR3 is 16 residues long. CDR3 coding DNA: TGTGCCAGCAGCTCGCACTTTAGCGAGAACACCGGGGAGCTGTTTTTT. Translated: CASSSHFSENTGELFF.

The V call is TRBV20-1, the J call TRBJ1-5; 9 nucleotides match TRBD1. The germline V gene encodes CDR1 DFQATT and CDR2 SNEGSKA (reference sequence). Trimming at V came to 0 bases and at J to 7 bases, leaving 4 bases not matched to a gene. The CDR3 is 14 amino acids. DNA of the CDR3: TGCAGTGCTAGAGAGGGGACAGGGTTACAGCCCCAGCATTTT. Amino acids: CSAREGTGLQPQHF.

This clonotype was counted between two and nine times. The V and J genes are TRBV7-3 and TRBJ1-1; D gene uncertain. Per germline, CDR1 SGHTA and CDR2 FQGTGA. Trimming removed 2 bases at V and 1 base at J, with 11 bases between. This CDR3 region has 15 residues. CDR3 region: CASSLLRTGNTEAFF. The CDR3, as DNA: TGTGCCAGCAGCTTACTCCGGACGGGGAACACTGAAGCTTTCTTT.

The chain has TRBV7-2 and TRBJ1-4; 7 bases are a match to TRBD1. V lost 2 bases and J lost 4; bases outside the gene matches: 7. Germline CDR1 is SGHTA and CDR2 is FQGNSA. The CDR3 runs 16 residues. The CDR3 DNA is TGTGCCAGCAGCTTATGGGACAGTAACTTTAATGAAAAACTGTTTTTT. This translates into CASSLWDSNFNEKLFF.

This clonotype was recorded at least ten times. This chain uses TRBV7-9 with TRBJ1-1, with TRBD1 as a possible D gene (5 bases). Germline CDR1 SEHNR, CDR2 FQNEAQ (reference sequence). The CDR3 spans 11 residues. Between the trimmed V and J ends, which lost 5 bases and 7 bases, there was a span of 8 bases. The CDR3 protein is CASSPGLEAFF. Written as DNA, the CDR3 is TGTGCCAGCAGCCCGGGGCTTGAAGCTTTCTTT. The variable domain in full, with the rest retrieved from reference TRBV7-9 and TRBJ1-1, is DTGVSQNPRHKITKRGQNVTFRCDPISEHNRLYWYRQTLGQGPEFLTYFQNEAQLEKSRLLSDRFSAERPKGSFSTLEIQRTEQGDSAMYLCASSPGLEAFFGQGTRLTVV.

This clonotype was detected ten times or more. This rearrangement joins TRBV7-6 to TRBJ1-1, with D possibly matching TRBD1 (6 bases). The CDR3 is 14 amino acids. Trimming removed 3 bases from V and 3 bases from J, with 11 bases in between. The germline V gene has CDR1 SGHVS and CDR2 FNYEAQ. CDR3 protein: CASSFRGLDTEAFF. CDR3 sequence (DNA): TGTGCCAGCAGCTTTAGGGGGTTGGACACTGAAGCTTTCTTT.

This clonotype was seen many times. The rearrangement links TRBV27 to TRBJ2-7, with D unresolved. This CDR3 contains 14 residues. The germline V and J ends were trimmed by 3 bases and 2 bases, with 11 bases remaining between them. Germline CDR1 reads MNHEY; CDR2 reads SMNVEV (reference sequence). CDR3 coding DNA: TGTGCCAGCAGTTTGACATTTGGAACCTACGAGCAGTACTTC. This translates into CASSLTFGTYEQYF.

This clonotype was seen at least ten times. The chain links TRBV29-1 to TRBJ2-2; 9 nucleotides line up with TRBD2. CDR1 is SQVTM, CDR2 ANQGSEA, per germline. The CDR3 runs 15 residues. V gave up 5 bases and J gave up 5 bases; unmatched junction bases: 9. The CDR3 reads CSVKSLAGNTGELFF. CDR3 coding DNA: TGCAGCGTTAAATCTCTAGCGGGAAATACCGGGGAGCTGTTTTTT.

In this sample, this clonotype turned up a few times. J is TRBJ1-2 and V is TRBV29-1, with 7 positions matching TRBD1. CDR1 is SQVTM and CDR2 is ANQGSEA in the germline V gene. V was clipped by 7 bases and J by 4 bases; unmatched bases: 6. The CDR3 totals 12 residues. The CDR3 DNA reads TGCAGCGGGGGGGGACAGAGCTATGGCTACACCTTC. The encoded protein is CSGGGQSYGYTF.

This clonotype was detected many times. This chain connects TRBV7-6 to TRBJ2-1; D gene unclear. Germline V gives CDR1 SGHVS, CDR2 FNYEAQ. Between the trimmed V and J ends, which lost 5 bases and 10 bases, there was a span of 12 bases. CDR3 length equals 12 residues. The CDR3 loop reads CASSRTSDEQFF. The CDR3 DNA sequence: TGTGCCAGCAGCCGAACAAGCGACGAGCAGTTCTTC.

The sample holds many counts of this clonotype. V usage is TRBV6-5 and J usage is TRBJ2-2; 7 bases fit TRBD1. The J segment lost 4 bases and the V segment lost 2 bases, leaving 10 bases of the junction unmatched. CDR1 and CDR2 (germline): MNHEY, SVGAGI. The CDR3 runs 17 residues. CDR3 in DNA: TGTGCCAGCAGTTACACTGTCCGCGACAGGGTCACCGGGGAGCTGTTTTTT. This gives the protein CASSYTVRDRVTGELFF.

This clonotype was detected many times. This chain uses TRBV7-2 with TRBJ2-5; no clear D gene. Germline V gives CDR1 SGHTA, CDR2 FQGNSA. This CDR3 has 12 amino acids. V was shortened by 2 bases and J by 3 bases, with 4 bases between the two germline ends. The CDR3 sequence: CASSLPKETQYF. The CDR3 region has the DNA TGTGCCAGCAGCTTACCGAAAGAGACCCAGTACTTC.

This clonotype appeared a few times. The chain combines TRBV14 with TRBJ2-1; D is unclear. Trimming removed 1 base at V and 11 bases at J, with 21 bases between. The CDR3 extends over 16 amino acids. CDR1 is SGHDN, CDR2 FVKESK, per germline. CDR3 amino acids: CASSQGPALQELKQFF. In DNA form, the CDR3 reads TGTGCCAGCAGCCAAGGTCCGGCCCTACAAGAGTTGAAGCAGTTCTTC.

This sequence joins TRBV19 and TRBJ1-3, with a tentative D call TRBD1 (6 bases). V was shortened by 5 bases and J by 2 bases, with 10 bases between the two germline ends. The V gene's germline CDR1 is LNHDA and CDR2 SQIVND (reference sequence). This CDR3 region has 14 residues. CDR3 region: CASSWGGPGNTIYF. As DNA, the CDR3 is TGTGCCAGTAGTTGGGGGGGCCCTGGAAACACCATATATTTT.

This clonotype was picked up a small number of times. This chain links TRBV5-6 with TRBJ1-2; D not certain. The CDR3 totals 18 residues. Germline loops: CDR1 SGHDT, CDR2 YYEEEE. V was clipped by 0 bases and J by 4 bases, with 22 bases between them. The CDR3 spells CASSLERASGMVAYGYTF. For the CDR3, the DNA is TGTGCCAGCAGCTTGGAAAGGGCCTCGGGGATGGTTGCCTATGGCTACACCTTC.

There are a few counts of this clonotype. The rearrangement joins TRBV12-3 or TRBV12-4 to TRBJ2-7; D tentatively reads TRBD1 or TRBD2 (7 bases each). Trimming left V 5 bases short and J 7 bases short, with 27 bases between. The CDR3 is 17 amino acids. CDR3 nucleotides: TGTGCCAGCAGTCCCGGGCCCCGGGGAGGGGGCCCGGAGGAGCAGTACTTC. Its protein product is CASSPGPRGGGPEEQYF.